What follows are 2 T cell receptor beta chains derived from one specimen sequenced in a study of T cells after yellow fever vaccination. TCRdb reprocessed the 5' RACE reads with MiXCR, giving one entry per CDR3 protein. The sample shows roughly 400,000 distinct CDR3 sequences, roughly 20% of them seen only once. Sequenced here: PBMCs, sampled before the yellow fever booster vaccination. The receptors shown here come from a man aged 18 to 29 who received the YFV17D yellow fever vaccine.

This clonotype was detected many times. DNA of the CDR3: TGTGCCAGCAGCTTAGATCTCGGAGGAGGGCAGACCCAGTACTTC. This sequence encodes CASSLDLGGGQTQYF. The rearrangement uses TRBV11-2 and TRBJ2-5, with TRBD2 as a possible D gene (6 bases). The germline CDR1 and CDR2 sequences are SGHAT and FQNNGV. The V end was cut by 0 bases, the J end by 6 bases, with 14 bases between. The CDR3 length is 15 residues.

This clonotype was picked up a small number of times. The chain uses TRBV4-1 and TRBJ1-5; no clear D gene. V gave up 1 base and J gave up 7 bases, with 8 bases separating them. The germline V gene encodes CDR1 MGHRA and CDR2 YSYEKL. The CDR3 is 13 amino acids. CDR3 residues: CASSQGVQQPQHF. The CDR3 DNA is TGCGCCAGCAGCCAAGGGGTACAGCAGCCCCAGCATTTT.